The 7 T cell receptor beta chains below all came from one sample that was sequenced in a study of T cells in Graves' hyperthyroidism and ophthalmopathy. Amplification targeted TCR beta CDR3 regions from RNA transcripts. Researchers ran a first-round RT-PCR on the TCR CDR3 using the HTBI primer set. TCRdb re-called the multiplex PCR reads through MiXCR, storing one row per CDR3 protein. The data contain 250,000 to 300,000 distinct CDR3 sequences, 12% to 15% of them singletons. Sequenced sample: blood. The receptors shown here come from a woman in her forties with Graves' hyperthyroidism.

This clonotype was recorded at least ten times. The CDR3: CASSDYGTGQVNYGYTF. DNA for the CDR3: TGTGCCAGCAGCGACTACGGGACAGGGCAAGTTAACTATGGCTACACCTTC. J is TRBJ1-2 and V is TRBV2, with 9 bases aligning to TRBD1. The CDR3 has 17 amino acids. Germline lookup yields CDR1 SNHLY and CDR2 FYNNEI. V was clipped by 6 bases and J by 1 base; unmatched bases: 12.

This clonotype was seen at least ten times. The rearrangement joins TRBV20-1 to TRBJ2-3; 10 bases are shared with TRBD1. The CDR3 loop spans 12 amino acids. CDR1 and CDR2 (germline): DFQATT, SNEGSKA (reference sequence). V shed 5 bases and J 4 bases; nucleotides not matched to a gene: 0. CDR3 bases: TGCAGTGCTGGACAGGGGGCAGATACGCAGTATTTT. The encoded protein is CSAGQGADTQYF.

This clonotype occurred a few times. The chain links TRBV7-3 to TRBJ2-3, with D uncertain. Germline CDR1 and CDR2: SGHTA and FQGTGA. This CDR3 region has 14 residues. V lost 2 bases and J lost 3, with 9 bases in between. The CDR3 region has the DNA TGTGCCAGCAGCTTACCGGCGAGAACAGATACGCAGTATTTT. The encoded protein is CASSLPARTDTQYF.

This clonotype was seen repeatedly, ten times or more. The V and J genes are TRBV20-1 and TRBJ1-5, with D perhaps matching TRBD1 (6 bases). CDR1 and CDR2 from the germline V gene are DFQATT and SNEGSKA (reference sequence). The ends were cut back, 3 bases at V and 1 base at J, with 10 bases in the middle. The CDR3 totals 14 residues. The CDR3 spells CSARRGGSNQPQHF. CDR3 coding DNA: TGCAGTGCTAGGAGGGGGGGAAGCAATCAGCCCCAGCATTTT.

To note about this clonotype: This may be a read error: a much more frequent sequence differs by one nucleotide. J is TRBJ1-5 and V is TRBV6-5; D is undetermined. Germline loops: CDR1 MNHEY, CDR2 SVGAGI. The CDR3 extends over 11 amino acids. CDR3 bases: TGTGCCAGCAGTTACAGTGAGCCCCAGGATTTT. Protein sequence: CASSYSEPQDF.

The V gene is TRBV2, the J gene TRBJ2-4; D may be TRBD1 (5 bases). Germline V gene lookup returns CDR1 SNHLY and CDR2 FYNNEI. This CDR3 is built from 15 residues. Trimming cost V 6 bases and J 0 bases, with 12 bases left between them. The CDR3 protein is CASRNQGIAKNIQYF. In DNA form, the CDR3 reads TGTGCCAGCAGGAACCAGGGTATAGCCAAAAACATTCAGTACTTC.

This sequence joins TRBV19 and TRBJ2-7; D might be TRBD1 (5 bases). Germline loops: CDR1 LNHDA, CDR2 SQIVND (reference sequence). The CDR3 length is 14 residues. V shed 3 bases and J shed 3 bases, with 12 bases lying between them. The CDR3 nucleotides are TGTGCCAGTAGTATCGGACACGCAAACTACGAGCAGTACTTC. Translation gives CASSIGHANYEQYF.